Below, 22 T cell receptor beta chains from the same sample are listed, as sequenced in a study of neurological immune-mediated disorders (dated by TCRdb to between 2018 and 2021). Receptors were amplified or captured by 5' RACE. The data were produced on an Illumina HiSeq 2500. The public reads were quality trimmed at Q25 with fastp and then assembled into clones with MiXCR by TCRdb, keeping productive beta chains. Every distinct CDR3 protein forms one entry, paired with its most common genes and DNA. The sample yields fewer than 65,000 distinct CDR3 sequences; roughly 4.6% were counted once. In total, the top ten clones hold about 3% of the sample. The sequencing input was PBMCs. The receptors stem from a middle-aged man with multiple sclerosis.

This clonotype was observed many times. The chain recombines TRBV20-1 with TRBJ1-4; D gene uncertain. The CDR3 sequence is 13 residues long. The germline V gene encodes CDR1 DFQATT and CDR2 SNEGSKA (reference sequence). V lost 2 bases, J lost 7 bases, and 11 bases lay in between. The CDR3 DNA reads TGCAGTGCTAGAATGCGTGCATTTGAAAAACTGTTTTTT. Translated: CSARMRAFEKLFF.

There are many counts of this clonotype. The chain joins TRBV20-1 to TRBJ2-3; no firm D call. The CDR3 is 12 amino acids. Germline V gives CDR1 DFQATT, CDR2 SNEGSKA (reference sequence). V shed 3 bases and J shed 0 bases, with 4 bases lying between them. The CDR3 nucleotides are TGCAGTGCTAGGGGTAGCACAGATACGCAGTATTTT. Translating gives CSARGSTDTQYF.

This clonotype was picked up many times. This chain links TRBV12-3 or TRBV12-4 with TRBJ2-5; 9 nucleotides align to TRBD1. With V trimmed by 4 bases and J by 7 bases, 4 bases remained unmatched. This CDR3 has 13 residues. CDR3 nucleotide sequence: TGTGCCAGCAGTTGGACAGGGGATGGGACCCAGTACTTC. This encodes CASSWTGDGTQYF.

This clonotype was picked up many times. CDR3 nucleotides: TGTGCCAGCAGCTTAATGGATTCACCCCTCCACTTT. Protein sequence: CASSLMDSPLHF. This chain links TRBV7-6 with TRBJ1-6; D gene unclear. CDR1 and CDR2 from the germline V gene are SGHVS and FNYEAQ. The CDR3 consists of 12 residues. The V gene lost 2 bases and the J gene lost 8 bases, with 4 bases spanning the gap.

This clonotype was found many times. The V call is TRBV12-3 or TRBV12-4, the J call TRBJ1-2; weak D call: TRBD1 (6 bases). The CDR3 spans 15 residues. The V gene lost 2 bases and the J gene lost 7 bases, with 17 bases spanning the gap. The CDR3 DNA is TGTGCCAGCAGTTTAAAAGGTTCGGGGGCGCGTGGCTACACCTTC. Its protein product is CASSLKGSGARGYTF.

The sample holds many counts of this clonotype. The chain carries TRBV5-1 and TRBJ1-1; tentatively, D is TRBD1 (6 bases). Germline CDR1 is SGHRS and CDR2 is YFSETQ. Trimming took off 2 bases at V and 2 bases at J, with 10 bases between the two ends. There are 14 residues in the CDR3. This CDR3 reads CASSLRTVNTEAFF. DNA of the CDR3: TGCGCCAGCAGCTTACGGACAGTCAACACTGAAGCTTTCTTT.

This clonotype was recorded many times. The CDR3 sequence is CAISDPYVAPPPPEQYF. CDR3 DNA: TGTGCCATCAGTGACCCCTACGTGGCTCCACCGCCCCCCGAGCAGTACTTC. The V gene is TRBV10-3, the J gene TRBJ2-7; D call uncertain. Germline V lookup: CDR1 ENHRY, CDR2 SYGVKD. The ends were cut back, 3 bases at V and 6 bases at J, with 24 bases in the middle. CDR3 length: 17 amino acids.

This clonotype was seen ten or more times. The chain is built from TRBV7-9 and TRBJ2-6; D is unresolved. The V gene's germline CDR1 is SEHNR and CDR2 FQNEAQ (reference sequence). V was clipped by 1 base and J by 9 bases, with 13 bases between them. CDR3 length: 15 amino acids. The DNA of the CDR3 is TGTGCCAGCAGCTTAGAAATGGGTCGGCACAACGTCCTGACTTTC. It codes for CASSLEMGRHNVLTF.

This clonotype was observed many times. The junction departs from germline at one end; a sequencing error may be responsible. This sequence joins TRBV4-1 and TRBJ1-6; the D gene is possibly TRBD1 (5 bases). This CDR3 has 15 amino acids. Germline V gives CDR1 MGHRA, CDR2 YSYEKL. The CDR3 DNA sequence: TGCGCCAGCAGCCAAGGGTGGGGCCCAAGTTTGCCCCTCAACTTT. Amino acids: CASSQGWGPSLPLNF.

This clonotype was found many times. The chain recombines TRBV20-1 with TRBJ2-5; perhaps TRBD1 as D (6 bases). Trimming took off 0 bases at V and 1 base at J, with 6 bases between the two ends. The CDR3 sequence is 13 residues long. Germline loops: CDR1 DFQATT, CDR2 SNEGSKA (reference sequence). This chain's CDR3 is CSAREGGQETQYF. For the CDR3, the DNA is TGCAGTGCTAGAGAAGGGGGCCAAGAGACCCAGTACTTC.

This clonotype has a count of ten or more. This chain links TRBV20-1 with TRBJ1-4; TRBD1 aligns across 7 bases. The CDR3 runs 14 residues. Germline V gives CDR1 DFQATT, CDR2 SNEGSKA (reference sequence). The V and J ends lost 6 bases and 4 bases, in that order; junction bases with no gene match: 8. CDR3 sequence reads: CSAGRDSDNEKLFF. DNA of the CDR3: TGCAGTGCCGGGCGGGACAGTGATAATGAAAAACTGTTTTTT.

Concerning this clonotype itself: This sequence may be a read error, since a much larger clone differs from it by one base. The chain joins TRBV3-1 to TRBJ1-2, with D possibly being TRBD1 (6 bases). The germline V gene encodes CDR1 LGHDT and CDR2 YNNKEL (reference sequence). The V end lost 10 bases, the J end lost 8 bases, and 17 bases lay between the germline ends. The CDR3 spans 12 residues. CDR3 nucleotides: TGTGCCAACAGACAGGTCCTAGGGGGCTACACCTTC. This codes for CANRQVLGGYTF.

In this sample, this clonotype turned up many times. The V and J genes are TRBV7-3 and TRBJ2-1; D might be TRBD1 (5 bases). Trimming removed 2 bases at V and 1 base at J, with 6 bases between. The V gene's germline CDR1 is SGHTA and CDR2 FQGTGA. The CDR3 spans 14 residues. The DNA of the CDR3 is TGTGCCAGCAGCTTAGACAGATCCTACAATGAGCAGTTCTTC. This encodes CASSLDRSYNEQFF.

This clonotype appeared many times. The chain is built from TRBV11-2 and TRBJ2-7; 10 positions match TRBD1. Germline V gene lookup returns CDR1 SGHAT and CDR2 FQNNGV. CDR3 length: 17 amino acids. V gave up 4 bases and J gave up 2 bases; unmatched junction bases: 11. The DNA of the CDR3 is TGTGCCAGCAGCTCACCCCCGGGACAGGGGCTTACCTACGAGCAGTACTTC. Translated: CASSSPPGQGLTYEQYF.

The table lists this clonotype with many counts. J is TRBJ2-5 and V is TRBV20-1; 9 nucleotides line up with TRBD2. With V trimmed by 2 bases and J by 2 bases, 0 bases remained unmatched. The CDR3 is 13 residues long. CDR1 is DFQATT, CDR2 SNEGSKA, per germline (reference sequence). In DNA, the CDR3 is TGCAGTGCTAGACTAGCGGGGCAAGAGACCCAGTACTTC. Translating it yields CSARLAGQETQYF.

Judged by abundance, this clonotype is medium-sized. The chain recombines TRBV11-1 with TRBJ2-1; TRBD2 aligns across 8 bases. V dropped 1 base and J dropped 4; count of bases not matched to a gene: 3. Germline V gives CDR1 SGHAT, CDR2 FQDESV (reference sequence). This CDR3 has 15 residues. The CDR3 loop reads CASSLGLAPYNEQFF. In nucleotides, the CDR3 is TGTGCCAGCAGCTTAGGACTAGCGCCTTACAATGAGCAGTTCTTC.

This clonotype has a count of ten or more. The chain couples TRBV5-1 to TRBJ1-1, with 7 bases fitting TRBD1. Losses at the gene ends were 7 bases for V and 1 base for J; bases not matched to a gene: 10. The CDR3 extends over 15 amino acids. Germline V gene lookup returns CDR1 SGHRS and CDR2 YFSETQ. In nucleotides, the CDR3 is TGCGCCAGCTCCCCCACGACAGGGTGGAACACTGAAGCTTTCTTT. The encoded protein is CASSPTTGWNTEAFF. The entire variable domain, with the rest obtained from reference TRBV5-1 and TRBJ1-1, is as follows: KAGVTQTPRYLIKTRGQQVTLSCSPISGHRSVSWYQQTPGQGLQFLFEYFSETQRNKGNFPGRFSGRQFSNSRSEMNVSTLELGDSALYLCASSPTTGWNTEAFFGQGTRLTVV.

There are many counts of this clonotype. J is TRBJ2-1 and V is TRBV6-1, with D maybe TRBD2 (5 bases). Germline V gene data show CDR1 as MNHNS and CDR2 as SASEGT. The CDR3 extends over 14 amino acids. Trimming removed 5 bases at V and 5 bases at J, with 13 bases between. The CDR3 is CASSPRTGHNEQFF. The CDR3 nucleotides read TGTGCCAGCAGTCCCCGGACTGGCCACAATGAGCAGTTCTTC.

V and J are TRBV2 and TRBJ2-5; no clear D. This CDR3 has 13 residues. V dropped 0 bases and J dropped 5 bases, with 7 bases sitting between them. Germline assignment: CDR1 SNHLY and CDR2 FYNNEI. Here the CDR3 DNA reads TGTGCCAGCAGTGAAGCCGTGGGGGAGACCCAGTACTTC. Encoded protein: CASSEAVGETQYF.

This clonotype was seen many times. The V call is TRBV3-1, the J call TRBJ1-2; 9 nucleotides match TRBD1. After removal of 1 base from V and 7 bases from J, the junction contained 7 bases not matched to a gene. The CDR3 covers 15 residues. Per germline, CDR1 LGHDT and CDR2 YNNKEL (reference sequence). The CDR3 DNA is TGTGCCAGCAGCCAAGTTCCCACAGGGGGCTCTGGCTACACCTTC. It encodes CASSQVPTGGSGYTF.

The CDR3 loop is CASSLSPSRDEKLFF. Written as DNA, the CDR3 is TGTGCCAGCAGTTTATCGCCTTCCAGGGACGAAAAACTGTTTTTT. The chain employs TRBV12-3 or TRBV12-4 and TRBJ1-4; D may be TRBD1 (5 bases). V shed 2 bases and J shed 8 bases, with 15 bases lying between them. The CDR3 spans 15 residues.

In this sample, this clonotype turned up many times. The V call is TRBV29-1, the J call TRBJ1-4, with TRBD1 matching over 12 bases. Germline assignment: CDR1 SQVTM and CDR2 ANQGSEA. V shed 7 bases, J shed 7 bases, and the junction held 1 base outside the gene matches. The CDR3 covers 12 residues. The DNA for the CDR3 is TGCAGCGGGGGACAGGGGGCTGAAAAACTGTTTTTT. As protein: CSGGQGAEKLFF.